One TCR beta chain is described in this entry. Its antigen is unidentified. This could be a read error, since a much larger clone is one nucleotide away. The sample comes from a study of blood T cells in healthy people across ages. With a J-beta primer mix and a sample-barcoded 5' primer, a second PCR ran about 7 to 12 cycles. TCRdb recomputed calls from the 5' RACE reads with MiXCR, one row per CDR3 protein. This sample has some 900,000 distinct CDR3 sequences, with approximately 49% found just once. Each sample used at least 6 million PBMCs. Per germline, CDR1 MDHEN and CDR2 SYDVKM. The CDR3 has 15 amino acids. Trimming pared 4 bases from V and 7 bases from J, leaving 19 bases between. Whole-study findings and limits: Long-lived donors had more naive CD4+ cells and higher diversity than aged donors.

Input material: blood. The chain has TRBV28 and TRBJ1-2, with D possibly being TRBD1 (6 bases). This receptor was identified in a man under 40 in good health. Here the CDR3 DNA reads TGTGCCAGCAGTTCCCCCACTTCGACAGGCTGTGGCTACACCTTC. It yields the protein CASSSPTSTGCGYTF.